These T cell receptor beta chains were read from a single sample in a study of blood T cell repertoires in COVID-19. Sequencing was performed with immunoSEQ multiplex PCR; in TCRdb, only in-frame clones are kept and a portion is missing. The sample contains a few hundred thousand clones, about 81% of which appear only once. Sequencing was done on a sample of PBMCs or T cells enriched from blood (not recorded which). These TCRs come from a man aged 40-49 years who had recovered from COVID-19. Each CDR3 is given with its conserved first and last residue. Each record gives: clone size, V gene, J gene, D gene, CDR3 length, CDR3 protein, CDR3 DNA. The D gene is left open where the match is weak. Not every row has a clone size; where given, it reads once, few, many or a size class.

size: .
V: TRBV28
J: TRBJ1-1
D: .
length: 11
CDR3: CASRGRVEAFF
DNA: TGTGCCAGCAGGGGGAGGGTTGAAGCTTTCTTT

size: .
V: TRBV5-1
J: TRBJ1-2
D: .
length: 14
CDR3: CASSVGSGFGGYTF
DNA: TGCGCCAGCAGCGTTGGATCGGGTTTCGGCGGCTACACCTTC

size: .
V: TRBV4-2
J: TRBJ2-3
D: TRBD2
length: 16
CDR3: CASSQVASGGLDTQYF
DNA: TGTGCCAGCAGCCAAGTTGCTAGCGGGGGTTTGGATACGCAGTATTTT

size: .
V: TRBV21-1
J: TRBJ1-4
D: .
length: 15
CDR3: CASSKGEQGCEKLFF
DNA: TGTGCCAGCAGCAAAGGGGAACAGGGGTGCGAAAAACTGTTTTTT

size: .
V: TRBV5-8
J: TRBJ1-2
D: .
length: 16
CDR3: CASSPEWASIFYGYTF
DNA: TGTGCCAGCAGCCCAGAGTGGGCCAGTATATTCTATGGCTACACCTTC

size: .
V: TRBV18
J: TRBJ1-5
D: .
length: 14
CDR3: CASSPSRGSQPQHF
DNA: TGTGCCAGCTCACCATCGAGGGGGAGTCAGCCCCAGCATTTT

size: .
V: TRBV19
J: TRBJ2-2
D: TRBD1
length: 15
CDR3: CASSTQGTNTGELFF
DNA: TGTGCCAGTAGTACACAGGGGACGAACACCGGGGAGCTGTTTTTT

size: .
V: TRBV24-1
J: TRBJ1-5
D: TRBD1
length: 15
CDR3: CATSPGQGYNQPQHF
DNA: TGTGCCACCAGCCCTGGACAGGGGTACAATCAGCCCCAGCATTTT

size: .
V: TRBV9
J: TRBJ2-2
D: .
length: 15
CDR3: CASSVGRGRTGELFF
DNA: TGTGCCAGCAGCGTAGGGAGGGGGCGAACCGGGGAGCTGTTTTTT

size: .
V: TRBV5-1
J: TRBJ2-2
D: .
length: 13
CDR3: CASSLRLPGELFF
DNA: TGCGCCAGCAGCCTCCGACTCCCCGGGGAGCTGTTTTTT

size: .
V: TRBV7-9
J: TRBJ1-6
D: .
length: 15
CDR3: CASSLNTGKESPLHF
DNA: TGTGCCAGCAGCTTAAATACAGGGAAGGAGTCACCCCTCCACTTT

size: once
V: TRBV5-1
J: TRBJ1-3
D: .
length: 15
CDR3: CASSSGGRPGNTIYF
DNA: TGCGCCAGCAGTTCGGGGGGCAGGCCTGGAAACACCATATATTTT

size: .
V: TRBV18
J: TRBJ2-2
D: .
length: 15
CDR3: CASSPRTQDTGELFF
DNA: TGTGCCAGCTCACCACGCACCCAGGACACCGGGGAGCTGTTTTTT

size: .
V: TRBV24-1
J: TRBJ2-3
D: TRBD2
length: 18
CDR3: CATSDLEASGRSTDTQYF
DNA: TGTGCCACCAGTGATTTAGAAGCTAGCGGGAGGAGCACAGATACGCAGTATTTT

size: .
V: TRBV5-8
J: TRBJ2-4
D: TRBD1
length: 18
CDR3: CASSLRPGQGIAKNIQYF
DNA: TGTGCCAGCAGCTTACGTCCGGGACAGGGGATAGCCAAAAACATTCAGTACTTC

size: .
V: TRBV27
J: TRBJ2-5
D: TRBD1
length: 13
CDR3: CASSSRQGGTQYF
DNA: TGTGCCAGCAGTTCGAGACAGGGGGGGACCCAGTACTTC

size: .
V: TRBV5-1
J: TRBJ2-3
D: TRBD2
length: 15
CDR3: CASSRSGMNTDTQYF
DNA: TGCGCCAGCAGCCGTAGCGGGATGAACACAGATACGCAGTATTTT

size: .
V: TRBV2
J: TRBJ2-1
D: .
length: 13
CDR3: CASSELLDNEQFF
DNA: TGTGCCAGCAGTGAATTGCTAGACAATGAGCAGTTCTTC

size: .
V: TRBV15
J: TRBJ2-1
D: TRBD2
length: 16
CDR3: CATSREGLAEYNERFF
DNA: TGTGCCACCAGCAGAGAGGGACTAGCGGAGTACAATGAGCGGTTCTTC

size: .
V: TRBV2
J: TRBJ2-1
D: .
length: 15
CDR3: CASSQTSVVPNEQFF
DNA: TGTGCCAGCAGTCAGACATCTGTGGTTCCCAATGAGCAGTTCTTC

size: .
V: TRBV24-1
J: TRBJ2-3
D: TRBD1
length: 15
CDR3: CATSVDRGAGDTQYF
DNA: TGTGCCACCAGCGTTGACAGGGGAGCAGGAGATACGCAGTATTTT

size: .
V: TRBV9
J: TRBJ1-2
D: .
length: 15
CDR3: CASSVGGRTDYGYTF
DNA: TGTGCCAGCAGCGTAGGGGGGAGGACCGACTATGGCTACACCTTC

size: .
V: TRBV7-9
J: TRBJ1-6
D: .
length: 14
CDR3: CATPPIGQDSPLHF
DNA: TGTGCCACTCCCCCTATTGGGCAAGATTCACCCCTCCACTTT

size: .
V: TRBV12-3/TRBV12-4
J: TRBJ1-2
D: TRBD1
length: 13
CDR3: CASSMTGPSGYTF
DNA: TGTGCCAGCAGTATGACAGGGCCCTCTGGCTACACCTTC

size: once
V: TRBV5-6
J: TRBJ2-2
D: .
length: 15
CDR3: CASTFSRGLPGELFF
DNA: TGTGCCAGCACCTTCTCCAGAGGGCTTCCCGGGGAGCTGTTTTTT

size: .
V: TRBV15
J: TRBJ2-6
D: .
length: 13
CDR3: CATRLSGANVLTF
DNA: TGTGCCACCAGACTCTCTGGGGCCAACGTCCTGACTTTC

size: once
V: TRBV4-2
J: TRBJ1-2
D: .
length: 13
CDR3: CASSQGVRGGYTF
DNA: TGTGCCAGCAGCCAAGGCGTCAGGGGAGGCTACACCTTC

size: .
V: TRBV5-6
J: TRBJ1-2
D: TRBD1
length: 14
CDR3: CASSPGQTNYGYTF
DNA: TGTGCCAGCAGCCCGGGACAGACTAACTATGGCTACACCTTC

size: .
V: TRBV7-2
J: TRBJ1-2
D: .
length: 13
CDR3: CASSPLSYYGYTF
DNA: TGTGCCAGCAGCCCCCTAAGTTACTATGGCTACACCTTC

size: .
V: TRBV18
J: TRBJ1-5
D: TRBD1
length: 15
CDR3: CASSPYTGGEQPQHF
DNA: TGTGCCAGCTCACCATATACAGGGGGAGAGCAGCCCCAGCATTTT

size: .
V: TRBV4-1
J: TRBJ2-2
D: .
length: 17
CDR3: CASSQEGRVPKTGELFF
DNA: TGCGCCAGCAGCCAAGAAGGCAGGGTCCCTAAGACCGGGGAGCTGTTTTTT

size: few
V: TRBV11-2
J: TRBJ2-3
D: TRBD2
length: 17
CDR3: CASSQPLSGGATDTQYF
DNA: TGTGCCAGCAGCCAACCCCTCAGCGGGGGGGCCACAGATACGCAGTATTTT

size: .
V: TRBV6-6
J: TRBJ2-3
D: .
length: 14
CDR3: CASSQNTGTREQYF
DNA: TGTGCCAGCAGTCAGAACACGGGAACGAGGGAGCAGTATTTT

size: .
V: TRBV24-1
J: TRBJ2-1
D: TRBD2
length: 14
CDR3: CATSVSGSNDEQFF
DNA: TGTGCCACCAGTGTTAGCGGGAGTAACGATGAGCAGTTCTTC

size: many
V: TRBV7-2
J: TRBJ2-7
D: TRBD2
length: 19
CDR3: CASSSRLAGGPLGEDEQYF
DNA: TGTGCCAGCAGCTCCAGACTAGCGGGAGGGCCTTTGGGTGAAGACGAGCAGTACTTC

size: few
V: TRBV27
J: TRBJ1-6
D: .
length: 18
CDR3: CASSSPITTGTRDSPLHF
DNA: TGTGCCAGCAGTTCCCCGATTACTACAGGGACAAGGGATTCACCCCTCCACTTT

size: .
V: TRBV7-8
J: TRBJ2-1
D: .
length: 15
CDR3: CASSLLGRSYNEQFF
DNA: TGTGCCAGCAGCTTACTGGGGCGCTCCTACAATGAGCAGTTCTTC

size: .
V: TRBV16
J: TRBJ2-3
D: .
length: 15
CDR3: CASSQSPGRADTQYF
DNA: TGTGCCAGCAGCCAATCTCCGGGAAGGGCAGATACGCAGTATTTT

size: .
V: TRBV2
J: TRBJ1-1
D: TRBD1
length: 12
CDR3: CASNPTGAEAFF
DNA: TGTGCCAGCAATCCTACAGGGGCGGAAGCTTTCTTT

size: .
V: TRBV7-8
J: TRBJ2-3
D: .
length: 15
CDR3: CASSLDTEESDTQYF
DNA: TGTGCCAGCAGCTTAGATACAGAAGAATCAGATACGCAGTATTTT

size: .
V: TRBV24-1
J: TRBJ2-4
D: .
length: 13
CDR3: CATSDNRDDIQYF
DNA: TGTGCCACCAGTGATAACAGGGATGACATTCAGTACTTC

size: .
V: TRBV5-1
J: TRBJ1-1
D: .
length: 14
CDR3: CASRSTGSGPEAFF
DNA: TGCGCCAGCAGATCTACAGGGAGTGGTCCTGAAGCTTTCTTT

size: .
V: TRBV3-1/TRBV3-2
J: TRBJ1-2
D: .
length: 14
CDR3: CASSQDRFWSGYTF
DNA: TGTGCCAGCAGCCAAGATAGGTTCTGGAGTGGCTACACCTTC

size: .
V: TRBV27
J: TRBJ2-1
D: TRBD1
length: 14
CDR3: CASNSGQGRNEQFF
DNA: TGTGCCAGCAATAGCGGACAGGGAAGGAATGAGCAGTTCTTC

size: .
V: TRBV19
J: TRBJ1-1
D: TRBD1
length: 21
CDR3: CASKRTGGKYSQSKMNTEAFF
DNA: TGTGCCAGTAAGCGGACAGGGGGCAAGTATTCTCAAAGTAAAATGAACACTGAAGCTTTCTTT

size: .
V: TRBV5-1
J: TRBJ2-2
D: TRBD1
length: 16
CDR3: CASPYRTGENTGELFF
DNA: TGCGCCAGCCCCTACAGGACAGGGGAAAACACCGGGGAGCTGTTTTTT

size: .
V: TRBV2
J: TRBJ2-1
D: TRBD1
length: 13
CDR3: CASLRTGNNEQFF
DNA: TGTGCCAGCCTGAGGACAGGGAACAATGAGCAGTTCTTC

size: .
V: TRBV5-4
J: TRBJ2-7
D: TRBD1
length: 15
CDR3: CASSLGGQGVYEQYF
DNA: TGTGCCAGCAGCTTGGGGGGACAGGGCGTCTACGAGCAGTACTTC

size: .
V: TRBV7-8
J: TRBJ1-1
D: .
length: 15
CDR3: CASSSRTEGRTEAFF
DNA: TGTGCCAGCAGCTCCCGGACGGAGGGGAGGACTGAAGCTTTCTTT

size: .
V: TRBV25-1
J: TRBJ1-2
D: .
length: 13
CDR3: CASSGGANYGYTF
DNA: TGTGCCAGCAGTGGGGGGGCTAACTATGGCTACACCTTC

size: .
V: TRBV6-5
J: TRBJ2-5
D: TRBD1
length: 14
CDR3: CASSHARGRETQYF
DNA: TGTGCCAGCAGTCACGCCAGGGGGAGAGAGACCCAGTACTTC

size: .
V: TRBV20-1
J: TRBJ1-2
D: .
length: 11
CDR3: CSAERNYGYTF
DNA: TGCAGTGCCGAGCGCAACTATGGCTACACCTTC

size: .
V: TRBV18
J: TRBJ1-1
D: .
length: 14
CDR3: CASSPSQGNTEAFF
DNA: TGTGCCAGCTCACCAAGTCAGGGGAACACTGAAGCTTTCTTT

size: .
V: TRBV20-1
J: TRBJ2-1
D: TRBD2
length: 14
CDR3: CSASSSGRRNEQFF
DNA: TGCAGTGCTAGTTCTAGCGGGAGGAGGAATGAGCAGTTCTTC

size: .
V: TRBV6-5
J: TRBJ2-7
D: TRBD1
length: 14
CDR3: CASSTGANRGEQYF
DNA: TGTGCCAGCAGCACAGGGGCGAACAGGGGGGAGCAGTACTTC

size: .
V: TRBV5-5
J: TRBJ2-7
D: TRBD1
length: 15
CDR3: CASSPGTGVEDEQYF
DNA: TGTGCCAGCAGCCCTGGGACAGGGGTCGAGGACGAGCAGTACTTC

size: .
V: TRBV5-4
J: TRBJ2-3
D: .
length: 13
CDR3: CASSRSGTDTQYF
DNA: TGTGCCAGCAGCCGCTCGGGCACAGATACGCAGTATTTT

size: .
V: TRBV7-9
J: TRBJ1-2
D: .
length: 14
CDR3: CASSLNTANYGYTF
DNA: TGTGCCAGCAGCTTAAATACAGCAAACTATGGCTACACCTTC

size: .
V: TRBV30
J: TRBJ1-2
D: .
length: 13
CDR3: CAWKLSGNYGYTF
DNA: TGTGCCTGGAAATTGTCAGGGAACTATGGCTACACCTTC